The source of this TCR beta chain is a study of cytomegalovirus exposure and HLA in healthy donors. The donors were members of the roughly 120-subject validation cohort (separate from the approximately 670-subject first cohort). Whole-study findings and limits: Overall, around 160 TCR beta chains were annotated as cytomegalovirus-associated. In vitro checks showed that a few CMV-associated chains really do target CMV antigens. First-cohort TCR clusters were later found to tend to co-occur in the approximately 120 validation repertoires.

Assay used: immunoSEQ multiplex PCR; TCRdb lists only in-frame clones, some missing. Found here are more than 95,000 clones, under 90% of them singletons; the top ten hold roughly 2%. Details on this clone: What it recognizes is unknown.

The source is a woman aged 18-29 years in good health and CMV-seronegative. The sequencing input was PBMCs.

CDR3 coding DNA: TGCGCCAGCAGCCCAAACACCGGGGAGCTGTTTTTT. It encodes CASSPNTGELFF. The chain is built from TRBV4-1 and TRBJ2-2, with D hard to call. Trimming pared 4 bases from V and 2 bases from J, leaving 2 bases between. Germline-derived CDR1 and CDR2 are MGHRA and YSYEKL. The CDR3 runs 12 residues.